The sample holds a few counts of the clone carrying this TCR beta chain. The target antigen is unknown. This CDR3 region has 13 residues. V dropped 2 bases and J dropped 0 bases, with 2 bases sitting between them. Per germline, CDR1 SNHLY and CDR2 FYNNEI. The record originates from a study of shared clonotypes between healthy human individuals. The study's findings and limits: Despite large depth, rarefaction showed incomplete sorted-subset sequencing. Sequencing depth was predicted to influence how clonotypes are shared among donors. Exclusively blood specimens were collected; tissue repertoires likely differ.

The healthy adult donors were HIV-negative and reported no recent acute infections or vaccinations. The data were produced by immunoSEQ multiplex PCR, yet TCRdb's version contains in-frame clones alone and is incomplete. The sample lists about 1.1 million clones, around 77% occurring once. This TCR was sampled from a man aged 18 to 30 in good health. Some clones in this sample may be carry-over from other donors' samples. This rearrangement joins TRBV2 to TRBJ1-3; D gene ambiguous. The specimen was memory CD4+ T cells from PBMCs. The subset here: CD45RA-negative fraction. The CDR3 DNA is TGTGCCAGCAGTGAAACCTCTGGAAACACCATATATTTT. This codes for CASSETSGNTIYF.